The clone carrying this T cell receptor beta chain showed up many times. MiXCR, applied by TCRdb to the 5' RACE reads, yields one record per CDR3 protein. The top ten clones hold approximately 11% of a sample with around 81,000 distinct CDR3 sequences, around 15% of them seen once. This sample was taken from a study of early T cells in non-severe SARS-CoV-2 infection. Germline loops: CDR1 SGHDN, CDR2 FVKESK. Trimming cost V 4 bases and J 0 bases, with 6 bases left between them. This CDR3 has 13 residues. The source of this sequence is an adult who was a healthcare worker with PCR-confirmed SARS-CoV-2 infection or an uninfected control (not recorded which). V and J are TRBV14 and TRBJ1-1, with no clear D. The sample comprised whole blood. The CDR3: CASSRKVNTEAFF. The CDR3 region has the DNA TGTGCCAGCAGCCGTAAAGTGAACACTGAAGCTTTCTTT.